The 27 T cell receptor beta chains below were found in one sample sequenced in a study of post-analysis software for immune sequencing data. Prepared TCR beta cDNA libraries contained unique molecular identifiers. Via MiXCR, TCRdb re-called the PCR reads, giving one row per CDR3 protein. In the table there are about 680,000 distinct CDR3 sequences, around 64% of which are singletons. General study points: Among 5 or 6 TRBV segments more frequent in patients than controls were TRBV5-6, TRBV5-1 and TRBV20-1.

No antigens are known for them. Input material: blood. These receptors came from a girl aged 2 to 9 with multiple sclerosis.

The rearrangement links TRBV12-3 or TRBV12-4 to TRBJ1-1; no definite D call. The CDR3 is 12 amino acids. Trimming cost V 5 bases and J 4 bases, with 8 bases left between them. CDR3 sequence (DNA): TGTGCCAGCAGTCTCCGTCCCACTGAAGCTTTCTTT. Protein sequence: CASSLRPTEAFF.

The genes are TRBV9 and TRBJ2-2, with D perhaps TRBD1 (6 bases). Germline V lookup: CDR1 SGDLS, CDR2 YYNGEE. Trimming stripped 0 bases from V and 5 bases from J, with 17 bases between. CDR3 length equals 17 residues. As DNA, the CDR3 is TGTGCCAGCAGCGTAGGACACAGGGTTTCTAGTACCGGGGAGCTGTTTTTT. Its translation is CASSVGHRVSSTGELFF. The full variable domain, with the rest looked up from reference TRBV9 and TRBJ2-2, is DSGVTQTPKHLITATGQRVTLRCSPRSGDLSVYWYQQSLDQGLQFLIQYYNGEERAKGNILERFSAQQFPDLHSELNLSSLELGDSALYFCASSVGHRVSSTGELFFGEGSRLTVL.

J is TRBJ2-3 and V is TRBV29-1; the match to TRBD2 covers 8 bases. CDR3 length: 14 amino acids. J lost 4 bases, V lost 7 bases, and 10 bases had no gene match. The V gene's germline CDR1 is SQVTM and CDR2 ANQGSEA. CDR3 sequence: CSADPAGVPDTQYF. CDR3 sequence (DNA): TGCAGCGCCGATCCAGCGGGAGTCCCAGATACGCAGTATTTT.

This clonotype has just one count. The CDR3 sequence is CASSWTSGGSYEQYF. The CDR3 DNA sequence: TGTGCCAGCAGCTGGACTAGCGGGGGTTCCTACGAGCAGTACTTC. The chain is built from TRBV11-1 and TRBJ2-7; 13 positions match TRBD2. After removal of 4 bases from V and 1 base from J, the junction contained 1 base not matched to a gene. Looked up from germline, CDR1 is SGHAT and CDR2 is FQDESV (reference sequence). The length of the CDR3 is 15 residues.

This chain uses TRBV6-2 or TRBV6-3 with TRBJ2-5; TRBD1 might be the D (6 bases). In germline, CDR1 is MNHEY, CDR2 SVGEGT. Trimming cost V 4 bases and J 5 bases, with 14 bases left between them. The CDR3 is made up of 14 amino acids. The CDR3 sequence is CASSSTGTRETQYF. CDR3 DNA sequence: TGTGCCAGCAGTTCCACAGGGACCAGGGAGACCCAGTACTTC.

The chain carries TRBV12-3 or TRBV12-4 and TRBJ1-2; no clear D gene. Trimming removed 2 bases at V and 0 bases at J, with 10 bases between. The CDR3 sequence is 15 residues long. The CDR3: CASSLSLSSNYGYTF. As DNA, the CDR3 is TGTGCCAGCAGTTTAAGCCTTAGCTCTAACTATGGCTACACCTTC.

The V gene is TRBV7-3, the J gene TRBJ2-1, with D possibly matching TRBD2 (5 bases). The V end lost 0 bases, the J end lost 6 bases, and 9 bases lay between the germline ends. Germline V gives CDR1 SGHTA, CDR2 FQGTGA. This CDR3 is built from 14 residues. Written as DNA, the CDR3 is TGTGCCAGCAGCTTAACGGGAACTAGCAATGAGCAGTTCTTC. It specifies CASSLTGTSNEQFF.

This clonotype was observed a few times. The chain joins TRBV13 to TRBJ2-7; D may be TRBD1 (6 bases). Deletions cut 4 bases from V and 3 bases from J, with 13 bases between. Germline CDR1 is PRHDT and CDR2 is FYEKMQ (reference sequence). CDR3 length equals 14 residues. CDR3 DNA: TGTGCCAGCAGCTCCGGGCCAGGGGACTACGAGCAGTACTTC. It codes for CASSSGPGDYEQYF.

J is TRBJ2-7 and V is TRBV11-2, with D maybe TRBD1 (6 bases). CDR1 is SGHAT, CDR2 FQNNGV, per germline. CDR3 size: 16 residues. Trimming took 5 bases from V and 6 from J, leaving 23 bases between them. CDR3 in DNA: TGTGCCAGCAGCAAAATTTTCCGGGACAAAGAAGGCGAGCAGTACTTC. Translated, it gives CASSKIFRDKEGEQYF.

As DNA, the CDR3 is TGTGCCAGCAGCTATGCGGGGCCGGGCGGGGAGCTGTTTTTT. Amino acid sequence: CASSYAGPGGELFF. This rearrangement joins TRBV7-3 to TRBJ2-2; TRBD2 is a possible D gene (6 bases). Germline loops: CDR1 SGHTA, CDR2 FQGTGA. The V and J ends lost 4 bases and 7 bases respectively, with 13 bases between them. The CDR3 contains 14 residues.

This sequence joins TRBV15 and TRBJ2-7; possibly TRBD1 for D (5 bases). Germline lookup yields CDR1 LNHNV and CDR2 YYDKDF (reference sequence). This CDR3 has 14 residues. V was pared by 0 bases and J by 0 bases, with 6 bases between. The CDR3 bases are TGTGCCACCAGCAGAGACGACAGCTCCTACGAGCAGTACTTC. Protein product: CATSRDDSSYEQYF.

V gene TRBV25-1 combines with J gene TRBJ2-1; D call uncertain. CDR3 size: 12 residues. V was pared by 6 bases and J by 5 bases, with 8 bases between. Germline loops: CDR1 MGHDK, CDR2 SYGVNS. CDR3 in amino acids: CASRIGHNEQFF. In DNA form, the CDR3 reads TGTGCCAGCAGAATAGGACACAATGAGCAGTTCTTC.

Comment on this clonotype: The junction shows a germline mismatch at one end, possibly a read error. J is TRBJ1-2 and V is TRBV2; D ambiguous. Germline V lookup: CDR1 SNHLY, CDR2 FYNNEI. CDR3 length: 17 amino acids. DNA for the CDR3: TGTGCCAGCAGTCGATATTCTCGGTTACGGACCCCCTATGGCTACACTTTC. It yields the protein CASSRYSRLRTPYGYTF. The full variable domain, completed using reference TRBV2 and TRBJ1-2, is EPEVTQTPSHQVTQMGQEVILRCVPISNHLYFYWYRQILGQKVEFLVSFYNNEISEKSEIFDDQFSVERPDGSNFTLKIRSTKLEDSAMYFCASSRYSRLRTPYGYTFGSGTRLTVV.

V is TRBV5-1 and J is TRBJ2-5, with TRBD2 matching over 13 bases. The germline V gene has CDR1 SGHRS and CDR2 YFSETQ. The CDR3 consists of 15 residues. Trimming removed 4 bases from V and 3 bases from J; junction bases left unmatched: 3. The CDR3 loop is CASSGLAGAKETQYF. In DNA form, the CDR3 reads TGCGCCAGCAGCGGACTAGCGGGAGCGAAAGAGACCCAGTACTTC.

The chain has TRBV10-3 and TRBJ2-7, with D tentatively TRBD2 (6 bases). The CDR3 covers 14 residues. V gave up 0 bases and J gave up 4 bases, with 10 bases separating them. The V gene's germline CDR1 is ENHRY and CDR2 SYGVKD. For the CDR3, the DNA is TGTGCCATCAGTGAGTCCAAGGCGGGATACGAGCAGTACTTC. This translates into CAISESKAGYEQYF.

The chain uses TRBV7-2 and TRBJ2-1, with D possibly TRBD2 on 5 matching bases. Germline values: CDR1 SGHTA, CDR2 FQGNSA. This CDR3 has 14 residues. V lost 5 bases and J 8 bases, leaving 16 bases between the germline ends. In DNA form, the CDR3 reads TGTGCCAGCAGCCCGGGGAGTGGGCGGGATGAGCAGTTCTTC. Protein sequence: CASSPGSGRDEQFF.

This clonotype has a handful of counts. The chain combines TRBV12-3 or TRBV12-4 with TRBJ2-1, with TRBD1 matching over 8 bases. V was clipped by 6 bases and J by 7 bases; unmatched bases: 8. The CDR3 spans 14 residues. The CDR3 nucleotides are TGTGCCAGCAGCCCTACGACAGGGGATAATGAGCAGTTCTTC. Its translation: CASSPTTGDNEQFF.

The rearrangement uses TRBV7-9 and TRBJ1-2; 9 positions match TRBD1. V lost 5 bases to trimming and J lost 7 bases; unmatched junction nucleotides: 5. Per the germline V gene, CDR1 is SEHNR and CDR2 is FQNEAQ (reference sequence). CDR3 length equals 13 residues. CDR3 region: CASSVDRGIGYTF. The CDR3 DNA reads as TGTGCCAGCAGCGTGGACAGGGGAATTGGCTACACCTTC.

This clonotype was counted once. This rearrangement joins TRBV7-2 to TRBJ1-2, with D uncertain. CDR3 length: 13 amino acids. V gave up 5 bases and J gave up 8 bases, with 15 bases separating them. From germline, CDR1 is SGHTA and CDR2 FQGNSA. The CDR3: CASSTNLGGGYTF. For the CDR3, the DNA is TGTGCCAGCAGCACAAACCTCGGAGGCGGCTACACCTTC.

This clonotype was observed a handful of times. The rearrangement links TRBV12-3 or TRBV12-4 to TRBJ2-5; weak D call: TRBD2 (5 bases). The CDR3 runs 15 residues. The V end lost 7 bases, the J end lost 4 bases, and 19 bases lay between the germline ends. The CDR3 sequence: CASTTSRSERETQYF. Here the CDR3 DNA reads TGTGCCAGCACCACATCCCGTAGCGAGCGAGAGACCCAGTACTTC.

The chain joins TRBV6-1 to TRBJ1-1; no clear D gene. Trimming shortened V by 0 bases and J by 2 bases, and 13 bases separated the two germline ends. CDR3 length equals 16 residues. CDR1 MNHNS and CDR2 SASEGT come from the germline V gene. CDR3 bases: TGTGCCAGCAGTGAAGCCCTGGGGATTGGAAACACTGAAGCTTTCTTT. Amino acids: CASSEALGIGNTEAFF.

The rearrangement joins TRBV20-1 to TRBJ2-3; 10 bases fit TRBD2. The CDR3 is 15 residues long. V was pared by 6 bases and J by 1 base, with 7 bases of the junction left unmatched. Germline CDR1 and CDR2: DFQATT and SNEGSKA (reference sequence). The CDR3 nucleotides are TGCAGTGCGTCTCTAGCGGGAGAAGGCACAGATACGCAGTATTTT. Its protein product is CSASLAGEGTDTQYF.

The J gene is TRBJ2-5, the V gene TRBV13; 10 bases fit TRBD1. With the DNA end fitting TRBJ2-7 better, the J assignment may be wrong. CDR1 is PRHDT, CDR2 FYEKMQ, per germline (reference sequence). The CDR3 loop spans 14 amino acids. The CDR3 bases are TGTGCCAGCACCACAATGGGGGACAGGGGCGAGCAGTACTTC. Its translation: CASTTMGDRGEQYF.

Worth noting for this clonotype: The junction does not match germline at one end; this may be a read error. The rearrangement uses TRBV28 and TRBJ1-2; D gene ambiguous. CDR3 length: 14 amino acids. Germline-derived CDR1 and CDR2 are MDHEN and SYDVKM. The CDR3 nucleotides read TGTGCCAGCAGTGGGGAACAAGGGTACTATGGCCACACCTTC. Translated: CASSGEQGYYGHTF.

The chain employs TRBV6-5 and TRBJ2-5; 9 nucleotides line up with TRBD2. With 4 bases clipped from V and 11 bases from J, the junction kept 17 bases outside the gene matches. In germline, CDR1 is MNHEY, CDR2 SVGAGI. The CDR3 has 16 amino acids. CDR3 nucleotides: TGTGCCAGCAGTTCCGTACCTGGACTAGCGAGGAATGAGCAGTACTTC. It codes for CASSSVPGLARNEQYF.

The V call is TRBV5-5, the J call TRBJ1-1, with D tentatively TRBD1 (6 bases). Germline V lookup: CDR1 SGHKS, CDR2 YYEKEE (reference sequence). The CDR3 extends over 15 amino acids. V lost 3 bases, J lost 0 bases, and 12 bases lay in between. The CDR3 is CASSSLTGMNTEAFF. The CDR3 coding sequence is TGTGCCAGCAGCTCCTTAACAGGGATGAACACTGAAGCTTTCTTT.

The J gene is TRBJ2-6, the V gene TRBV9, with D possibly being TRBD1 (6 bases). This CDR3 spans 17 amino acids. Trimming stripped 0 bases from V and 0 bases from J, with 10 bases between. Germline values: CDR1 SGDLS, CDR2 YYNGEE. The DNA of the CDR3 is TGTGCCAGCAGCGTAGAGGGGACACCCTCTGGGGCCAACGTCCTGACTTTC. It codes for CASSVEGTPSGANVLTF.